This T cell receptor beta chain was profiled in a study of blood T cell repertoires in COVID-19. Study information: Samples representing acute and convalescent COVID-19 were sourced from the United States, Italy and Spain.

Measured with immunoSEQ multiplex PCR; TCRdb has only the in-frame clones, and not every one. The sample has 200,000 to 250,000 clones; 70% to 90% are singletons. Germline V gene lookup returns CDR1 SGHTA and CDR2 FQGNSA. This CDR3 contains 17 residues. V lost 6 bases, J lost 0 bases, and 14 bases stayed unmatched. Participants spanned ages roughly 18 to 95 years and resided in 20 to 30 US areas. Donors in Cohort 3 counted as recovered after two negative PCRs, clearance, or symptom resolution. The chain links TRBV7-2 to TRBJ2-7; 7 bases are shared with TRBD2. This TCR was recovered from a man aged 25 to 40 who had recovered from COVID-19. The sequencing sample was made of PBMCs or T cells enriched from blood (not recorded which). The CDR3 region is CASSPLGLAASSYEQYF. CDR3 DNA: TGTGCCAGCAGTCCCCTGGGGCTAGCGGCCTCCTCCTACGAGCAGTACTTC. The full variable domain, in which reference TRBV7-2 and TRBJ2-7 provide the parts outside the CDR3, is GAGVSQSPSNKVTEKGKDVELRCDPISGHTALYWYRQSLGQGLEFLIYFQGNSAPDKSGLPSDRFSAERTGGSVSTLTIQRTQQEDSAVYLCASSPLGLAASSYEQYFGPGTRLTVT.